This T cell receptor beta chain was recorded in a study of CD8 T cells in Susac syndrome. The CDR3 is 15 residues long. J gave up 4 bases and V 5 bases, and 2 bases lay outside the gene matches. From germline, CDR1 is MRHNA and CDR2 SNTAGT. Random hexamers were used to reverse transcribe about 0.5 to 1 ug of RNA. One entry per CDR3 protein results from TCRdb running MiXCR on the immunoSEQ multiplex PCR reads. This table has 250,000 to 300,000 distinct CDR3 sequences, around 89% appearing once. The sequence came from a human donor with multiple sclerosis. The chain recombines TRBV6-4 with TRBJ2-3; 14 nucleotides match TRBD2. The sample consisted of CD8+ T cells from PBMCs. The CDR3 here is CASSPTSGGADTQYF. The CDR3 bases are TGTGCCAGCAGTCCGACTAGCGGGGGGGCAGATACGCAGTATTTT.